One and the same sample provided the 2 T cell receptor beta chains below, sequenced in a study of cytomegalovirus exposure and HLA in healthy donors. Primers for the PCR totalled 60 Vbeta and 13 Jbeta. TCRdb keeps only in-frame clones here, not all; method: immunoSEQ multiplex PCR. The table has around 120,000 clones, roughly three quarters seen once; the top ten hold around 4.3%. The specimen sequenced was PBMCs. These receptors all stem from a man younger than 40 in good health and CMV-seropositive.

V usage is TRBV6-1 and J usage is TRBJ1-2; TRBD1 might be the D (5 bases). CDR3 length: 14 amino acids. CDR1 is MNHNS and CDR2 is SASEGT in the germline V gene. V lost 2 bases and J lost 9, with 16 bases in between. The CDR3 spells CASSEQGGGFSYTF. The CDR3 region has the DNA TGTGCCAGCAGTGAACAGGGAGGAGGTTTTAGCTACACCTTC.

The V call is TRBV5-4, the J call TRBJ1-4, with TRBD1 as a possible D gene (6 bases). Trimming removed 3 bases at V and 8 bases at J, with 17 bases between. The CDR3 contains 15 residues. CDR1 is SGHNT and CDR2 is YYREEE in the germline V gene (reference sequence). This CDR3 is CASSSTGRKREKLFF. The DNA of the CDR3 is TGTGCCAGCAGCTCGACAGGCCGAAAGCGAGAAAAACTGTTTTTT.